This TCR beta chain was captured in a study of cytomegalovirus exposure and HLA in healthy donors. Study-wide context: Genetic ancestry analysis placed over 65% of the 400 or so donors that were genotyped in the Caucasian-associated cluster.

A note on this clone: Antigen unknown.

This CDR3 region has 18 residues. V was clipped by 0 bases and J by 0 bases, with 16 bases between them. Germline V gene data show CDR1 as SGHKS and CDR2 as YYEKEE (reference sequence). Study observations and caveats: There were reportedly fewer N-insertions in an Asian-associated ancestry cluster than the approximately 670-donor mean, in a later analysis.

PCR was performed using 60 Vbeta and 13 Jbeta primers. The assay was immunoSEQ multiplex PCR, and TCRdb's table has in-frame clones only and misses some. The sample contains about 130,000 clones, 75% of which appear only once. This receptor was taken from a man aged 25 to 40 in good health and CMV-seronegative. Specimen: PBMCs. The gene calls are TRBV5-5 and TRBJ1-3; D may be TRBD1 (6 bases). The chain's CDR3 is CASSLVQDSLTSGNTIYF. The CDR3 DNA is TGTGCCAGCAGCTTGGTTCAGGACAGTTTAACCTCTGGAAACACCATATATTTT.